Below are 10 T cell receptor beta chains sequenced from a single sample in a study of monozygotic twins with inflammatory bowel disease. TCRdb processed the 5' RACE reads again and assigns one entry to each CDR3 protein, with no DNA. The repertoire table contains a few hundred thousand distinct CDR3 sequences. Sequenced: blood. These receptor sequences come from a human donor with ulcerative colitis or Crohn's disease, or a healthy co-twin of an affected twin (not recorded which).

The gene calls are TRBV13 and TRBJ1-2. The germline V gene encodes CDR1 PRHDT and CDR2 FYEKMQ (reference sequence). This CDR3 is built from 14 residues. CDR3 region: CASRRVQEHSGYTF.

This chain's CDR3 is CASSQDRAETQYF. The V call is TRBV27, the J call TRBJ2-5; absent DNA, TCRdb's TRBD1 call cannot be checked. The length of the CDR3 is 13 residues. Germline V gives CDR1 MNHEY, CDR2 SMNVEV (reference sequence).

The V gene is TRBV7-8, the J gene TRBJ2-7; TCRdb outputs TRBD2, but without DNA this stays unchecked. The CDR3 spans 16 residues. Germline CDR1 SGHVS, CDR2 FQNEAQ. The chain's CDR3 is CASKLTVASGTYEQYF. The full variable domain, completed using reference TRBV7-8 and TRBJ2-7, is GAGVSQSPRYKVAKRGQDVALRCDPISGHVSLFWYQQALGQGPEFLTYFQNEAQLDKSGLPSDRFFAERPEGSVSTLKIQRTQQEDSAVYLCASKLTVASGTYEQYFGPGTRLTVT.

The CDR3 loop reads CASSPHLETQYF. The gene calls are TRBV6-2 or TRBV6-3 and TRBJ2-5. In germline, CDR1 is MNHEY, CDR2 SVGEGT. The CDR3 is 12 amino acids.

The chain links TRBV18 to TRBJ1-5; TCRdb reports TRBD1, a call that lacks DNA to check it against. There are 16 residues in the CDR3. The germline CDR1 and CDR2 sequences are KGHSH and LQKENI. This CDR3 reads CASSPMGQITNQPQHF.

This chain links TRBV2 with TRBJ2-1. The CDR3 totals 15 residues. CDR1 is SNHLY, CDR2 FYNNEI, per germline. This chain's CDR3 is CASSEGWFTYNEQFF. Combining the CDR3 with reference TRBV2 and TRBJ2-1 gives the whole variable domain EPEVTQTPSHQVTQMGQEVILRCVPISNHLYFYWYRQILGQKVEFLVSFYNNEISEKSEIFDDQFSVERPDGSNFTLKIRSTKLEDSAMYFCASSEGWFTYNEQFFGPGTRLTVL.

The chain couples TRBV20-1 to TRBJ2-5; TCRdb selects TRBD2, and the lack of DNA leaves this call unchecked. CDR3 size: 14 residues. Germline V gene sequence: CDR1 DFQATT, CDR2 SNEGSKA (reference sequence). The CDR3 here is CSASSASGQETQYF.

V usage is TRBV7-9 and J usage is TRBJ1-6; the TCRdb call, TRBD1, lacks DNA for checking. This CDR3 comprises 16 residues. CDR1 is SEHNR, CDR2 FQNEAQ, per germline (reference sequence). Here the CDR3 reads CASSPGTESYNSPLHF.

CDR3 in amino acids: CASSFSGTNEKLFF. V usage is TRBV11-1 and J usage is TRBJ1-4; absent DNA, TCRdb's TRBD1 call cannot be checked. This CDR3 comprises 14 residues. Per germline, CDR1 SGHAT and CDR2 FQDESV (reference sequence). The full variable domain, rest sourced from reference TRBV11-1 and TRBJ1-4, is EAEVAQSPRYKITEKSQAVAFWCDPISGHATLYWYRQILGQGPELLVQFQDESVVDDSQLPKDRFSAERLKGVDSTLKIQPAELGDSAMYLCASSFSGTNEKLFFGSGTQLSVL.

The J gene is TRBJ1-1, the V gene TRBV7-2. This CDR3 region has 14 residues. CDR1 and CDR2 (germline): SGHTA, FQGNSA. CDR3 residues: CASSLGRGYTEAFF.